The 22 T cell receptor beta chains given below trace back to one sample, sequenced in a study of blood T cell repertoires in COVID-19. Profiled with immunoSEQ multiplex PCR; TCRdb holds only in-frame clones, not every one. The sample shows 150,000 or so clones, around 85% of them seen only once. Specimen: peripheral blood. The receptors derive from a human donor with acute or convalescent COVID-19. The donor label of this sample is uncertain.

V gene TRBV5-4 combines with J gene TRBJ1-1; tentatively, D is TRBD1 (6 bases). There are 13 residues in the CDR3. Deletions cut 4 bases from V and 2 bases from J, with 9 bases between. Germline V lookup: CDR1 SGHNT, CDR2 YYREEE (reference sequence). CDR3 DNA sequence: TGTGCCAGCAGCCCACAGGGTAACACTGAAGCTTTCTTT. It codes for CASSPQGNTEAFF.

The chain employs TRBV7-9 and TRBJ1-5; no firm D call. The CDR3 extends over 14 amino acids. Germline V CDR1 and CDR2: SEHNR, FQNEAQ (reference sequence). V was cut by 0 bases and J by 5 bases, with 8 bases left in between. This CDR3 is CASSLATRDQPQHF. The CDR3 DNA is TGTGCCAGCAGCTTAGCGACACGCGATCAGCCCCAGCATTTT.

The chain links TRBV5-4 to TRBJ2-3, with TRBD2 as a possible D gene (6 bases). Germline lookup yields CDR1 SGHNT and CDR2 YYREEE (reference sequence). This CDR3 is built from 15 residues. The V gene lost 0 bases and the J gene lost 2 bases, with 10 bases spanning the gap. CDR3 DNA: TGTGCCAGCAGCTTGGGGGCGGGGATCACAGATACGCAGTATTTT. Amino acid sequence: CASSLGAGITDTQYF.

By sample fraction, this clone is medium-sized. The V gene is TRBV28, the J gene TRBJ1-3; tentative D call: TRBD1 (6 bases). The length of the CDR3 is 15 residues. The germline V gene encodes CDR1 MDHEN and CDR2 SYDVKM. V lost 6 bases, J lost 0 bases, and 12 bases lay in between. The CDR3 DNA reads as TGTGCCAGCAGACCAGACAGGACCTCTGGAAACACCATATATTTT. This translates into CASRPDRTSGNTIYF.

The rearrangement links TRBV27 to TRBJ2-7; 7 bases align to TRBD2. This CDR3 is built from 15 residues. V lost 0 bases to trimming and J lost 12 bases; unmatched junction nucleotides: 14. Germline V lookup: CDR1 MNHEY, CDR2 SMNVEV (reference sequence). The CDR3 reads CASSLSARRGMGTYF. CDR3 DNA: TGTGCCAGCAGTTTATCCGCTCGGCGGGGGATGGGAACGTACTTC.

The table lists this clone with a few counts. The V call is TRBV24-1, the J call TRBJ2-3; 10 bases agree with TRBD1. The germline V gene has CDR1 KGHDR and CDR2 SFDVKD. J gave up 6 bases and V 4 bases, and 9 bases lay outside the gene matches. The CDR3 is 16 residues long. CDR3: CATSDGGTGEADTQYF. CDR3 DNA: TGTGCCACCAGTGACGGAGGGACAGGGGAGGCGGATACGCAGTATTTT.

The gene calls are TRBV3-1 (or the pseudogene TRBV3-2) and TRBJ2-3, with D unclear. The CDR3 extends over 14 amino acids. Germline CDR1 LGHDT, CDR2 YNNKEL (reference sequence). The germline V and J ends were trimmed by 1 base and 1 base, with 6 bases remaining between them. The CDR3 DNA reads as TGTGCCAGCAGCCAAGGTCTACGCACAGATACGCAGTATTTT. This codes for CASSQGLRTDTQYF.

V usage is TRBV5-1 and J usage is TRBJ2-1, with 8 bases matching TRBD1. Per germline, CDR1 SGHRS and CDR2 YFSETQ. After removal of 4 bases from V and 9 bases from J, the junction contained 12 bases not matched to a gene. The CDR3 spans 15 residues. The CDR3 DNA reads as TGCGCCAGCAGCCCGAACGGGCAGGGGGCTAGTGAGCAGTTCTTC. Translated: CASSPNGQGASEQFF.

The chain carries TRBV15 and TRBJ1-2; D gene unclear. Trimming took 3 bases from V and 1 from J, leaving 6 bases between them. The CDR3 runs 13 residues. Germline V gives CDR1 LNHNV, CDR2 YYDKDF (reference sequence). The CDR3 nucleotides read TGTGCCACCAGCAGGGAGATTAACTATGGCTACACCTTC. This sequence encodes CATSREINYGYTF.

The rearrangement uses TRBV6-5 and TRBJ1-4, with 7 bases aligning to TRBD1. The V gene end was trimmed by 5 bases and the J gene end by 4 bases; junction bases not matched to a gene: 7. This CDR3 comprises 15 residues. Germline loops: CDR1 MNHEY, CDR2 SVGAGI. The CDR3 bases are TGTGCCAGCAGTCTCGAGGGGGCGGTTAATGAAAAACTGTTTTTT. Encoded protein: CASSLEGAVNEKLFF.

The chain has TRBV5-1 and TRBJ2-5, with D unresolved. This CDR3 has 13 residues. The germline V gene has CDR1 SGHRS and CDR2 YFSETQ. V lost 0 bases to trimming and J lost 3 bases, with 6 bases between them. The CDR3 nucleotides are TGCGCCAGCAGCTTGGCGGGTAAAGAGACCCAGTACTTC. This sequence encodes CASSLAGKETQYF.

CDR3 sequence reads: CASRVTRAGGDSPLHF. The DNA of the CDR3 is TGTGCCAGTAGAGTGACAAGGGCCGGAGGGGATTCACCCCTCCACTTT. This chain uses TRBV19 with TRBJ1-6, with D possibly matching TRBD1 (5 bases). V was cut by 6 bases and J by 8 bases, with 20 bases left in between. The CDR3 extends over 16 amino acids. The V gene's germline CDR1 is LNHDA and CDR2 SQIVND (reference sequence). The full variable domain, in which reference TRBV19 and TRBJ1-6 provide the parts outside the CDR3, is DGGITQSPKYLFRKEGQNVTLSCEQNLNHDAMYWYRQDPGQGLRLIYYSQIVNDFQKGDIAEGYSVSREKKESFPLTVTSAQKNPTAFYLCASRVTRAGGDSPLHFGNGTRLTVT.

This clone was counted once. This chain joins TRBV4-3 and TRBJ1-1, with D possibly TRBD1 on 5 matching bases. CDR1 is LGHNA and CDR2 is YSLEER in the germline V gene. This CDR3 has 15 amino acids. The V gene lost 6 bases and the J gene lost 4 bases, with 18 bases spanning the gap. Here the CDR3 reads CASSRIGASATEAFF. CDR3 bases: TGCGCCAGCAGTCGCATAGGGGCTTCGGCCACTGAAGCTTTCTTT.

V and J are TRBV4-3 and TRBJ1-4; D might be TRBD1 (6 bases). The germline V and J ends were trimmed by 0 bases and 3 bases, with 11 bases remaining between them. Per germline, CDR1 LGHNA and CDR2 YSLEER. The CDR3 spans 16 residues. CDR3 coding DNA: TGCGCCAGCAGCCAAGAGGGGGCACACTCTAATGAAAAACTGTTTTTT. Its translation: CASSQEGAHSNEKLFF.

The genes are TRBV9 and TRBJ2-1; D may be TRBD1 (6 bases). Per germline, CDR1 SGDLS and CDR2 YYNGEE. Trimming pared 3 bases from V and 4 bases from J, leaving 17 bases between. CDR3 size: 16 residues. The CDR3 DNA reads as TGTGCCAGCAGCGCTCCACAGGGTAGACCTTACAATGAGCAGTTCTTC. Residues: CASSAPQGRPYNEQFF.

V usage is TRBV4-3 and J usage is TRBJ2-3, with TRBD2 matching over 10 bases. V lost 1 base, J lost 6 bases, and 7 bases stayed unmatched. The CDR3 consists of 16 residues. The germline V gene has CDR1 LGHNA and CDR2 YSLEER. The DNA for the CDR3 is TGCGCCAGCAGCCAAGGCCGCAGCGGGGGGGTCGATACGCAGTATTTT. The encoded protein is CASSQGRSGGVDTQYF.

The chain combines TRBV6-6 with TRBJ1-5; D gene ambiguous. CDR1 is MNHNY, CDR2 SVGAGI, per germline (reference sequence). The CDR3 is 13 residues long. The V and J ends lost 11 bases and 0 bases respectively, with 11 bases between them. The CDR3, as DNA: TGTGCCTCCCGACTGGATAGCAATCAGCCCCAGCATTTT. Its translation: CASRLDSNQPQHF.

J is TRBJ2-1 and V is TRBV30; the D is unclear. The CDR3 consists of 16 residues. V lost 0 bases and J lost 2, with 14 bases in between. CDR1 and CDR2 (germline): GTSNPN, SVGIG (reference sequence). The CDR3 DNA is TGTGCCTGGAGTGTATTCGGGTTTACGGCCTACAATGAGCAGTTCTTC. The encoded protein is CAWSVFGFTAYNEQFF.

This clone has just one count. The CDR3 sequence: CASSPPGNSGGEQFF. In DNA, the CDR3 is TGTGCCAGCTCACCACCGGGGAATTCAGGGGGTGAGCAGTTCTTC. V is TRBV18 and J is TRBJ2-1; 7 bases match TRBD1. The germline V gene has CDR1 KGHSH and CDR2 LQKENI. This CDR3 comprises 15 residues. Losses at the gene ends were 0 bases for V and 9 bases for J; bases not matched to a gene: 8.

The chain couples TRBV4-1 to TRBJ2-3; tentative D call: TRBD2 (6 bases). The germline V and J ends were trimmed by 4 bases and 2 bases, with 13 bases remaining between them. CDR3 length equals 15 residues. Looked up from germline, CDR1 is MGHRA and CDR2 is YSYEKL. The CDR3 spells CASSPYGGSTDTQYF. DNA for the CDR3: TGCGCCAGCAGCCCTTACGGGGGTTCCACAGATACGCAGTATTTT.

This chain joins TRBV7-9 and TRBJ1-5; D unclear. This CDR3 spans 12 amino acids. Trimming cost V 1 base and J 6 bases, with 4 bases left between them. The germline gives CDR1 SEHNR, CDR2 FQNEAQ (reference sequence). DNA of the CDR3: TGTGCCAGCAGCTTAGATCTTCAGCCCCAGCATTTT. This sequence encodes CASSLDLQPQHF.

The gene calls are TRBV10-2 and TRBJ1-1; D uncertain. The V and J ends lost 8 bases and 2 bases respectively, with 12 bases between them. Germline loops: CDR1 WSHSY, CDR2 SAAADI. The CDR3 is 13 amino acids. The CDR3 DNA reads TGCGCCAGCTCTGGCCAGGCAAACACTGAAGCTTTCTTT. Protein sequence: CASSGQANTEAFF.